The 5 T cell receptor beta chains presented below share a single source sample, sequenced in a study of cytomegalovirus exposure and HLA in healthy donors. Primers: 60 Vbeta forward and 13 Jbeta reverse. TCRdb's copy holds only in-frame clones and misses some; the assay was immunoSEQ multiplex PCR. The repertoire holds over 130,000 clones, 60% to 85% seen once, with around 6.3% in the top ten. The sequenced material came from PBMCs. The receptors stem from a man aged 45-65 years in good health and CMV-seropositive.

CDR3 coding DNA: TGTGCCAGCAGTCTCGGCGGGGGGAAGGGCACCGGGGAGCTGTTTTTT. As protein: CASSLGGGKGTGELFF. The rearrangement links TRBV28 to TRBJ2-2, with 8 bases aligning to TRBD2. Germline CDR1 is MDHEN and CDR2 is SYDVKM. V shed 5 bases and J 4 bases; nucleotides not matched to a gene: 9. The CDR3 runs 16 residues.

V and J are TRBV7-9 and TRBJ1-6; 10 bases match TRBD1. Losses at the gene ends were 3 bases for V and 8 bases for J; bases not matched to a gene: 13. Germline CDR1 SEHNR, CDR2 FQNEAQ (reference sequence). The CDR3 contains 18 residues. The CDR3 sequence is CASSFSPGQGRGDSPLHF. CDR3 DNA: TGTGCCAGCAGCTTTTCCCCGGGACAGGGGAGGGGAGATTCACCCCTCCACTTT.

V and J are TRBV15 and TRBJ2-7; 9 nucleotides match TRBD1. This CDR3 contains 14 residues. The germline gives CDR1 LNHNV, CDR2 YYDKDF (reference sequence). Germline trimming cut 5 bases from V and 5 bases from J; bases unmatched to any gene: 7. CDR3 sequence (DNA): TGTGCCACCAGCGCGGGACAGGGACGCAACGAGCAGTACTTC. Translating gives CATSAGQGRNEQYF.

DNA for the CDR3: TGTGCCAGCAGTTCCAGGGGCGGCTATGGCTACACCTTC. It encodes CASSSRGGYGYTF. V and J are TRBV28 and TRBJ1-2, with D tentatively TRBD1 (6 bases). CDR3 length: 13 amino acids. V was clipped by 4 bases and J by 4 bases, with 10 bases between them. Germline loops: CDR1 MDHEN, CDR2 SYDVKM.

For the CDR3, the DNA is TGTGCCAGCAGGACTGGGAGTCGGTTGTTTTTT. The encoded protein is CASRTGSRLFF. The chain carries TRBV6-1 and TRBJ1-4; D not resolved. This CDR3 contains 11 residues. V was cut by 6 bases and J by 15 bases, with 14 bases left in between. CDR1 is MNHNS and CDR2 is SASEGT in the germline V gene.